A single T cell receptor beta chain is shown here with its context. The data were obtained in a study of blood T cell repertoires in COVID-19. Across the study: The cDNA or gDNA used as material had been derived from T cells, B-cell-depleted T cells, or PBMCs.

Under the authors' procedure: Amplification of reference gene primers provided the estimated nucleated cell counts. Produced via immunoSEQ multiplex PCR; TCRdb's table is partial and in-frame only. V and J calls and clone size are those listed in that table; D and trimming were worked out from the DNA. The data contain 250,000 or so clones, approximately 90% of them singletons. CDR1 is SGHNT, CDR2 YYREEE, per germline (reference sequence). The length of the CDR3 is 14 residues. V shed 4 bases, J shed 0 bases, and the junction held 3 bases outside the gene matches. The sample was PBMCs or T cells enriched from blood (not recorded which). The chain uses TRBV5-4 and TRBJ1-1, with 7 bases fitting TRBD1. The sequence was collected from a woman between 40 and 55 years old with acute COVID-19. CDR3 sequence (DNA): TGTGCCAGCAGCGGGGGACAGTTGAACACTGAAGCTTTCTTT. This sequence encodes CASSGGQLNTEAFF.